Listed below are T cell receptor beta chains from one sample, sequenced in a study of blood T cell repertoires in COVID-19. Repertoires were generated with immunoSEQ multiplex PCR, while TCRdb's copy carries only in-frame clones and drops some. The sample includes about 180,000 clones, approximately 81% seen only once; the top ten take about 5%. Input material: PBMCs or T cells enriched from blood (not recorded which). The receptors here all came from a woman aged 40-49 years with acute COVID-19. Both conserved end residues are part of each CDR3. A D gene is named only where the DNA matches it firmly. For some rows the clone size is stated as once, few or many, or as a class when expanded; others skip it.

J gene | CDR3 length | clone size | D gene | V gene | CDR3 DNA | CDR3 protein
TRBJ2-5 | 13 | few | NA | TRBV18 | TGTGCCAGCTCACCAGGCAGACAAGAGACCCAGTACTTC | CASSPGRQETQYF
TRBJ1-2 | 15 | many | TRBD1 | TRBV19 | TGTGCCAGTAGTCATCGGACACAGGGGGGCTATGGCTACACCTTC | CASSHRTQGGYGYTF
TRBJ2-1 | 15 | NA | TRBD2 | TRBV15 | TGTGCCACCAAAGATACTAGCGGGCCCTACAATGAGCAGTTCTTC | CATKDTSGPYNEQFF
TRBJ2-3 | 14 | NA | TRBD1 | TRBV2 | TGTGCCATCTCCCCGGGACAGGGGATAGATACGCAGTATTTT | CAISPGQGIDTQYF
TRBJ2-5 | 16 | NA | TRBD2 | TRBV25-1 | TGTGCCAGCAGTGGATCGGGGAGGGGACCCCAAGAGACCCAGTACTTC | CASSGSGRGPQETQYF
TRBJ2-3 | 18 | NA | TRBD1 | TRBV7-3 | TGTGCCAGCAGCGTCACCGGACAGGGGGGATATAGCACAGATACGCAGTATTTT | CASSVTGQGGYSTDTQYF
TRBJ1-2 | 14 | few | NA | TRBV11-2 | TGTGCCAGCAGCCTCACCGGGACAAGCTATGGCTACACCTTC | CASSLTGTSYGYTF
TRBJ1-2 | 14 | NA | TRBD1 | TRBV5-1 | TGCGCCAGCAGCTTTGACAGGGGGAGCTATGGCTACACCTTC | CASSFDRGSYGYTF
TRBJ1-2 | 12 | NA | NA | TRBV10-3 | TGTGCCACTAGAAAATCGGGCTATGGCTACACCTTC | CATRKSGYGYTF
TRBJ2-2 | 15 | NA | NA | TRBV4-2 | TGTGCCAGCAGCCAACAATCCCGGGGCACCGGGGAGCTGTTTTTT | CASSQQSRGTGELFF
TRBJ2-7 | 15 | NA | TRBD1 | TRBV28 | TGTGCCAGCAGTCCGTCCGGGACAGGACCCTACGAGCAGTACTTC | CASSPSGTGPYEQYF
TRBJ2-1 | 16 | NA | NA | TRBV7-2 | TGTGCCAGCAGCTTACAGCGGCTAGCAGTTTACAATGAGCAGTTCTTC | CASSLQRLAVYNEQFF
TRBJ2-1 | 19 | few | TRBD2 | TRBV14 | TGTGCCAGCAGCCCCTACCCGGGACTAGCGGGAGGTCAAAACAATGAGCAGTTCTTC | CASSPYPGLAGGQNNEQFF
TRBJ1-5 | 13 | few | NA | TRBV19 | TGTGCCAGTAGTATGGCGGGCAATCAGCCCCAGCATTTT | CASSMAGNQPQHF
TRBJ2-7 | 15 | NA | NA | TRBV20-1 | TGCAGTGCTAGTGCCCGGACAGCTAGCTCCTACGAGCAGTACTTC | CSASARTASSYEQYF
TRBJ2-4 | 15 | few | NA | TRBV13 | TGTGCCAGCAGCTCCAGACTAGTGGGAAAAAACATTCAGTACTTC | CASSSRLVGKNIQYF
TRBJ1-2 | 16 | NA | TRBD1 | TRBV19 | TGTGCCAGTAGTATAGATGGGACAGGGGGTAGGGCTGGCTACACCTTC | CASSIDGTGGRAGYTF
TRBJ1-1 | 14 | NA | TRBD1 | TRBV6-4 | TGTGCCAGCAGTCCCCGACAGGGTGGAACTGAAGCTTTCTTT | CASSPRQGGTEAFF
TRBJ2-2 | 13 | few | TRBD1 | TRBV29-1 | TGCAGCGCCCTTGGACAGGGAACCGGGGAGCTGTTTTTT | CSALGQGTGELFF
TRBJ2-2 | 16 | NA | TRBD1 | TRBV19 | TGTGCCAGTAGTCCTCGACAGGGGGCGAACACCGGGGAGCTGTTTTTT | CASSPRQGANTGELFF
TRBJ2-2 | 16 | once | TRBD2 | TRBV27 | TGTGCCAGCAGTTTAGGACTAGCGGTGAACACCGGGGAGCTGTTTTTT | CASSLGLAVNTGELFF
TRBJ1-6 | 16 | NA | NA | TRBV28 | TGTGCCAGCAGTTCCACCCGACGGGGGTTAAATTCACCCCTCCACTTT | CASSSTRRGLNSPLHF
TRBJ1-3 | 14 | NA | NA | TRBV30 | TGTGCCTGGAGTCTCGGAGGGCTAGGAAACACCATATATTTT | CAWSLGGLGNTIYF
TRBJ1-1 | 17 | NA | NA | TRBV9 | TGTGCCAGCAGCGTAGGACCCGCAGACCGAACAGGGTCTGAAGCTTTCTTT | CASSVGPADRTGSEAFF
TRBJ1-2 | 15 | once | NA | TRBV6-5 | TGTGCCAGCAGTTCGACAGGACGAAAATATTATGGCTACACCTTC | CASSSTGRKYYGYTF
TRBJ1-1 | 16 | NA | NA | TRBV28 | TGTGCCAGCAGTTACTCGGACAGCACAATGAACACTGAAGCTTTCTTT | CASSYSDSTMNTEAFF
TRBJ2-3 | 15 | NA | TRBD1 | TRBV15 | TGTGCCACCAGCAGCGGGACAGGGGGCCCAGATACGCAGTATTTT | CATSSGTGGPDTQYF
TRBJ2-1 | 12 | NA | NA | TRBV2 | TGTGCCAGGGGATGGACTGGCAATGAGCAGTTCTTC | CARGWTGNEQFF
TRBJ2-3 | 15 | NA | TRBD2 | TRBV5-1 | TGCGCCAGCAGCTTGGTGGGGGGGAGCACAGATACGCAGTATTTT | CASSLVGGSTDTQYF